These 23 T cell receptor beta chains originate from one sample sequenced in a study of read filtering for tumor transcriptome and immune sequencing. The library was built from 400 to 500 ng RNA with molecular barcoded adaptors for alpha/delta and beta/gamma chains. TCRdb ran MiXCR on the reads and lists one entry per CDR3 protein. The sample lists about 48,000 distinct CDR3 sequences, roughly 18% occurring once. Sequenced sample: a population of CD138-negative cells sorted from bone marrow. Receptors originate from a donor aged 40 or over with multiple myeloma.

This clonotype has ten or more counts. The chain joins TRBV6-6 to TRBJ1-1, with D tentatively TRBD1 (5 bases). Per the germline V gene, CDR1 is MNHNY and CDR2 is SVGAGI (reference sequence). This CDR3 is built from 14 residues. Trimming cost V 2 bases and J 1 base, with 8 bases left between them. The CDR3 coding sequence is TGTGCCAGCAGTTACCGTCAGGGGAACACTGAAGCTTTCTTT. It codes for CASSYRQGNTEAFF.

The CDR3: CASTRPGTGEGATQYF. CDR3 DNA sequence: TGTGCCAGCACTCGACCAGGGACAGGGGAAGGAGCTACGCAGTATTTT. The rearrangement joins TRBV6-6 to TRBJ2-3; 10 bases align to TRBD1. The V and J ends lost 7 bases and 8 bases, in that order; junction bases with no gene match: 15. The CDR3 length is 16 residues. In germline, CDR1 is MNHNY, CDR2 SVGAGI (reference sequence).

This clonotype was detected many times. V and J are TRBV29-1 and TRBJ1-1; no reliable D call. The V and J ends lost 3 bases and 7 bases respectively, with 3 bases between them. CDR1 is SQVTM and CDR2 is ANQGSEA in the germline V gene. This CDR3 contains 9 residues. CDR3 loop: CSVEGEAFF. The CDR3 DNA reads as TGCAGCGTTGAGGGTGAAGCTTTCTTT. The full variable domain, its missing parts supplied by reference TRBV29-1 and TRBJ1-1, is SAVISQKPSRDICQRGTSLTIQCQVDSQVTMMFWYRQQPGQSLTLIATANQGSEATYESGFVIDKFPISRPNLTFSTLTVSNMSPEDSSIYLCSVEGEAFFGQGTRLTVV.

About this clonotype itself: A much more abundant neighbour one base away suggests this may be a read error. The chain is built from TRBV29-1 and TRBJ1-2, with unresolved D. There are 12 residues in the CDR3. Germline assignment: CDR1 SQVTM and CDR2 ANQGSEA. Trimming removed 4 bases at V and 4 bases at J, with 10 bases between. CDR3 sequence reads: CSVALGLYGYTF. The CDR3 coding sequence is TGCAGCGTTGCTCTAGGGCTCTATGGCTACACCTTC.

This clonotype was recorded at least ten times. This chain joins TRBV28 and TRBJ2-5, with 11 bases lining up with TRBD1. The CDR3 contains 16 residues. The junction had 12 bases not matched to a gene; V was cut back by 5 bases and J by 7 bases. Germline V gives CDR1 MDHEN, CDR2 SYDVKM. The CDR3 here is CASSPSGTGGLGTQYF. In DNA form, the CDR3 reads TGTGCCAGCAGTCCCTCCGGGACAGGGGGTTTGGGGACCCAGTACTTC.

This clonotype was seen ten or more times. The CDR3 loop is CASSLEGGDQPQHF. In DNA, the CDR3 is TGCGCCAGCAGCTTGGAAGGGGGTGATCAGCCCCAGCATTTT. V is TRBV5-1 and J is TRBJ1-5; a weak D match, TRBD1 (6 bases). Germline V CDR1 and CDR2: SGHRS, YFSETQ. V dropped 0 bases and J dropped 5 bases, with 9 bases sitting between them. There are 14 residues in the CDR3.

The gene calls are TRBV6-5 and TRBJ2-7; D ambiguous. The CDR3 is 14 residues long. Between the trimmed V and J ends, which lost 4 bases and 4 bases, there was a span of 14 bases. CDR1 MNHEY and CDR2 SVGAGI come from the germline V gene. The CDR3 DNA sequence: TGTGCCAGCAGTTCCCGCGGAGCTCCATACGAGCAGTACTTC. This gives the protein CASSSRGAPYEQYF.

The chain uses TRBV6-5 and TRBJ2-1; weak D call: TRBD2 (6 bases). In germline, CDR1 is MNHEY, CDR2 SVGAGI. The V end lost 6 bases, the J end lost 7 bases, and 19 bases lay between the germline ends. The CDR3 sequence is 15 residues long. The CDR3 DNA follows: TGTGCCAGCAGAGAATGGGGAGGCCAAACAAATGAGCAGTTCTTC. As protein: CASREWGGQTNEQFF.

This clonotype occurred many times. This sequence joins TRBV5-8 and TRBJ2-4; 8 bases are a match to TRBD1. J gave up 6 bases and V 0 bases, and 5 bases lay outside the gene matches. The CDR3 extends over 15 amino acids. CDR1 and CDR2 (germline): SGHTS, YDEGEE. The DNA for the CDR3 is TGTGCCAGCAGCTTGGTGCGACAGGGGAGAAACATTCAGTACTTC. This translates into CASSLVRQGRNIQYF. Full variable domain (missing parts from reference TRBV5-8 and TRBJ2-4): EAGVTQSPTHLIKTRGQQATLRCSPISGHTSVYWYQQALGLGLQFLLWYDEGEERNRGNFPPRFSGRQFPNYSSELNVNALELEDSALYLCASSLVRQGRNIQYFGAGTRLSVL.

This clonotype was counted many times. The chain joins TRBV2 to TRBJ2-1, with TRBD2 as a possible D gene (5 bases). The CDR3 sequence is 15 residues long. V was shortened by 8 bases and J by 0 bases, with 14 bases between the two germline ends. Germline assignment: CDR1 SNHLY and CDR2 FYNNEI. The CDR3, as DNA: TGTGCCAGCGTTGTCAGCGGACCCTCCTACAATGAGCAGTTCTTC. Its protein is CASVVSGPSYNEQFF.

Points on this clonotype: A much larger clone lies one base from this, so it may be a read error. V and J are TRBV4-1 and TRBJ2-3; a possible D gene is TRBD2 (6 bases). The CDR3 totals 20 residues. Per the germline V gene, CDR1 is MGHRA and CDR2 is YSYEKL. The CDR3 loop is CASSQDLPSSAILLTGTQYF. In nucleotides, the CDR3 is TGCGCCAGCAGCCAAGATCTTCCCTCTAGCGCCATCCTACTCACAGGTACGCAGTATTTT.

This clonotype has a count of ten or more. The V and J genes are TRBV5-1 and TRBJ2-7, with TRBD1 as a possible D gene (6 bases). CDR3 length equals 14 residues. Germline-derived CDR1 and CDR2 are SGHRS and YFSETQ. Between the trimmed V and J ends, which lost 2 bases and 6 bases, there was a span of 15 bases. CDR3 loop: CASSFLPGEGEQYF. CDR3 DNA: TGCGCCAGCAGCTTTCTCCCAGGGGAAGGCGAGCAGTACTTC.

With regard to this clonotype: At one boundary the junction diverges from the germline segment, which might be a read error. This sequence joins TRBV20-1 and TRBJ2-2; TRBD2 agrees at 11 bases. Germline loops: CDR1 DFQATT, CDR2 SNEGSKA (reference sequence). There are 15 residues in the CDR3. The CDR3 DNA reads TGCAGTTCCGCGGTGACTAGCGGGATTACCGGCGAGCTGTTTTTT. Encoded protein: CSSAVTSGITGELFF.

This clonotype was recorded at least ten times. A junction end diverges from the germline sequence, so it may reflect a read error. The chain uses TRBV6-1 and TRBJ1-1, with D unclear. The CDR3 covers 12 residues. Germline CDR1 and CDR2: MNHNS and SASEGT. The CDR3 region is CASREAGRRAFF. CDR3 DNA sequence: TGTGCCAGCAGAGAAGCGGGTAGGCGGGCTTTCTTT.

In its sample, this clonotype ranks as medium-sized. The chain carries TRBV7-3 and TRBJ2-1; 9 nucleotides align to TRBD2. The J segment lost 7 bases and the V segment lost 6 bases, leaving 7 bases of the junction unmatched. Germline V gives CDR1 SGHTA, CDR2 FQGTGA. The CDR3 has 14 residues. The CDR3 nucleotides are TGTGCCAGCAGGTTGACTAGCGGTTCGAATGAGCAGTTCTTC. Residues: CASRLTSGSNEQFF.

Many counts were recorded for this clonotype. V and J are TRBV19 and TRBJ2-6, with D uncertain. Germline loops: CDR1 LNHDA, CDR2 SQIVND (reference sequence). V lost 3 bases, J lost 5 bases, and 2 bases lay in between. The CDR3 spans 12 residues. The CDR3 region is CASSIRANVLTF. In DNA, the CDR3 is TGTGCCAGTAGTATTAGGGCCAACGTCCTGACTTTC.

This clonotype is medium-sized in the sample. The V gene is TRBV7-9, the J gene TRBJ2-6, with D maybe TRBD2 (6 bases). Germline V CDR1 and CDR2: SEHNR, FQNEAQ (reference sequence). V lost 5 bases and J lost 0, with 14 bases in between. CDR3 length: 17 amino acids. For the CDR3, the DNA is TGTGCCAGCAGCCCAACCGGGGGAGGCTCTGGGGCCAACGTCCTGACTTTC. It specifies CASSPTGGGSGANVLTF.

Ten or more counts support this clonotype. The chain combines TRBV20-1 with TRBJ2-3, with D hard to call. The CDR3 extends over 15 amino acids. Trimming took off 1 base at V and 0 bases at J, with 11 bases between the two ends. The germline V gene encodes CDR1 DFQATT and CDR2 SNEGSKA (reference sequence). CDR3 region: CSARAGSSSTDTQYF. As DNA, the CDR3 is TGCAGTGCTAGAGCGGGCTCCTCTAGCACAGATACGCAGTATTTT.

This clonotype was observed many times. The genes are TRBV7-9 and TRBJ2-1; 11 bases align to TRBD2. J gave up 4 bases and V 4 bases, and 9 bases lay outside the gene matches. The CDR3 sequence is 17 residues long. Germline loops: CDR1 SEHNR, CDR2 FQNEAQ (reference sequence). CDR3 loop: CASSSPIAGGPYNEQFF. CDR3 DNA sequence: TGTGCCAGCAGCTCCCCCATAGCGGGAGGGCCTTACAATGAGCAGTTCTTC. The full variable domain, rest sourced from reference TRBV7-9 and TRBJ2-1, is DTGVSQNPRHKITKRGQNVTFRCDPISEHNRLYWYRQTLGQGPEFLTYFQNEAQLEKSRLLSDRFSAERPKGSFSTLEIQRTEQGDSAMYLCASSSPIAGGPYNEQFFGPGTRLTVL.

The sample holds many counts of this clonotype. The chain recombines TRBV4-1 with TRBJ2-7, with D unresolved. The CDR3 runs 13 residues. Per germline, CDR1 MGHRA and CDR2 YSYEKL. The germline V and J ends were trimmed by 0 bases and 5 bases, with 8 bases remaining between them. The CDR3 sequence: CASSQERRDEQYF. The CDR3 coding sequence is TGCGCCAGCAGCCAAGAGAGGAGAGACGAGCAGTACTTC.

The chain links TRBV6-2 or TRBV6-3 to TRBJ1-3; no reliable D call. V was cut by 1 base and J by 5 bases, with 9 bases left in between. The CDR3 is 14 amino acids. Germline lookup yields CDR1 MNHEY and CDR2 SVGEGT. CDR3: CASSYWGTRNTIYF. DNA for the CDR3: TGTGCCAGCAGTTACTGGGGAACCCGAAACACCATATATTTT.

This clonotype was detected ten times or more. The genes are TRBV20-1 and TRBJ2-1; 12 bases are a match to TRBD2. Germline CDR1 and CDR2: DFQATT and SNEGSKA (reference sequence). The CDR3 is 15 amino acids. Trimming at V came to 6 bases and at J to 2 bases, leaving 5 bases not matched to a gene. CDR3 residues: CSAAASGRAYNEQFF. The CDR3 bases are TGCAGTGCCGCAGCTAGCGGGAGGGCCTACAATGAGCAGTTCTTC.

This clonotype occurred many times. V usage is TRBV19 and J usage is TRBJ2-2, with 10 nucleotides matching TRBD2. Germline V gene sequence: CDR1 LNHDA, CDR2 SQIVND (reference sequence). Trimming removed 7 bases from V and 4 bases from J; junction bases left unmatched: 6. This CDR3 has 15 residues. CDR3 protein: CASTTASGSTGELFF. CDR3 DNA sequence: TGTGCCAGTACCACGGCTAGCGGGAGCACCGGGGAGCTGTTTTTT.